This is a list of T cell receptor beta chains from one sample in a study of identical twins. TCRdb fed the 5' RACE reads into MiXCR, producing one record per CDR3 protein. This table holds some 1,700,000 distinct CDR3 sequences, about 30% found once. The sequencing input was cord blood. These receptor sequences come from a newborn girl in good health. CDR3s include the opening cysteine and the closing phenylalanine or tryptophan.

V: TRBV5-1; J: TRBJ2-3; CDR3: CASSPLAGVVTDTQYF
V: TRBV12-3/TRBV12-4; J: TRBJ2-3; CDR3: CASRPLAGPTDTQYF
V: TRBV7-9; J: TRBJ2-1; CDR3: CASSPTGQGRDNEQFF
V: TRBV5-5; J: TRBJ2-7; CDR3: CASTDRALSYEQYF
V: TRBV24-1; J: TRBJ2-7; CDR3: CATSDQPGQGTYEQYF
V: TRBV5-1; J: TRBJ2-7; CDR3: CASSLGLAGDNYEQYF
V: TRBV28; J: TRBJ1-5; CDR3: CASREGGTPQHF
V: TRBV7-9; J: TRBJ1-1; CDR3: CASSLAGEGTEAFF
V: TRBV28; J: TRBJ2-1; CDR3: CASTQTGLAGTNEQFF
V: TRBV6-1; J: TRBJ2-5; CDR3: CASSERTAYNKQYF
V: TRBV19; J: TRBJ2-1; CDR3: CASSIRGGYNEQFF
V: TRBV7-2; J: TRBJ2-1; CDR3: CASSWAQYNEQFF
V: TRBV10-3; J: TRBJ2-5; CDR3: CAISQSTGTSQYF
V: TRBV5-1; J: TRBJ2-6; CDR3: CASSFPQFGANVLTF
V: TRBV2; J: TRBJ2-1; CDR3: CASSAETGSYNEQFF
V: TRBV12-3/TRBV12-4; J: TRBJ2-5; CDR3: CASSLGRPGVMPTQYF